This T cell receptor (beta chain) was recovered during a study of cytomegalovirus exposure and HLA in healthy donors. The repertoire was sequenced with immunoSEQ multiplex PCR; TCRdb's copy has only in-frame clones and lacks some. The sample has 150,000 to 250,000 clones, about 81% seen once; the top ten hold less than 1.5%. Germline-derived CDR1 and CDR2 are LNHDA and SQIVND (reference sequence). Trimming cost V 5 bases and J 13 bases, with 12 bases left between them. The CDR3 consists of 12 residues. The count of this clone is one. This clonotype was obtained from a woman aged 25 to 45 in good health and CMV-seronegative. The chain has TRBV19 and TRBJ1-6; D is possibly TRBD1 (5 bases). The sequencing input was PBMCs. CDR3 DNA: TGTGCCAGTAGTGCTACAGGTCCCCCCCTCCACTTT. This gives the protein CASSATGPPLHF.